This T cell receptor beta chain was recorded in a study of radiotherapy plus CTLA-4 blockade in lung cancer. Study-wide background: Among all patients, about 19% showed objective responses, while about 30% had disease control. Regarding the study as a whole: Blood saw expansion of tumor-derived TCR clones after radiotherapy plus ipilimumab.

Turning to this clone: Its antigen is as yet unknown.

Germline V gene sequence: CDR1 SGHRS, CDR2 YFSETQ. CDR3 length: 15 residues. Trimming removed 6 bases at V and 12 bases at J, with 27 bases between. CTLA-4 blockade using ipilimumab, together with focal radiation, was received by patients with chemo-refractory metastatic non-small-cell lung cancer. Clones were read by immunoSEQ multiplex PCR, and TCRdb kept only the in-frame ones, dropping some. Among tens of thousands of clones listed, about four fifths were seen once. This TCR derives from a human donor with non-small cell lung cancer that progressed on radiotherapy plus ipilimumab. Sequencing was performed on peripheral blood, taken from a patient treated with radiotherapy plus ipilimumab. V is TRBV5-1 and J is TRBJ1-1; D is possibly TRBD1 (6 bases). The CDR3 here is CASMDAGTLGGGTFF. The CDR3 bases are TGCGCCAGCATGGACGCAGGGACCCTGGGAGGGGGAACTTTCTTT.